The sequence of this TCR beta chain was determined in a study of cytomegalovirus exposure and HLA in healthy donors (TCRdb year 2017). At the level of the whole study: According to an earlier analysis of a few hundred of the donors, about 179 million T cells yielded 117 million unique TCR beta sequences and about 300 Gb of sequence data. An early release covering over 500 HLA-typed donors comprised about 310 gigabases of sequencing data and about 90 million unique TCR sequences. Among the roughly 370 genotyped donors, around 81% belonged to the genetic ancestry cluster associated with self-reported Caucasian donors. The aim of the study was to test whether cataloging public T cell receptors could identify signatures of past pathogen exposure. The study profiled the T cell repertoires of approximately 700 subjects by immunosequencing and related them to cytomegalovirus serostatus. In addition to the first cohort of roughly 700 subjects, a separate validation cohort of 100 to 150 different subjects was used. High-throughput TCR immunosequencing, statistical association of individual TCRs with disease status, and machine learning were combined to predict cytomegalovirus infection status. A later analysis re-analyzed previously published TCR beta repertoires from about 600 donors and added high-resolution HLA genotyping to study TCR occurrence patterns. Rather than using new phenotypic data, the later analysis identified candidate immune exposures from TCR beta sequences and from how often those sequences occurred across donors. In an earlier analysis of around 540 of the donors, high-throughput TCR beta sequencing was used to judge whether each TCR beta V gene segment behaved as functional or pseudogenic. Donor age, sex, ethnicity and CMV serostatus were collected together with the repertoire data. Genome-wide SNP genotypes for about 65% of the 666 donors were used in a later genetic analysis, which treated that subset as a discovery cohort. Every repertoire in the discovery cohort had been generated on one and the same sequencing platform. HLA typing included class I and class II loci at four-digit resolution. Typing coverage varied by locus: about 629-630 donors for A, B, C, DRB1 and DQB1; under 550 for DQA1; 600 to 610 for DPA1; fewer than 480 for DPB1. Roughly five DR-DQ haplotypes were handled as single units for association and clustering because linkage in the cohort was strong. Among some 400 genotyped donors of the cohort, an average of approximately 230,000 unique TCR beta nucleotide sequences were sequenced per donor, around 20% of them non-productive. Paper-wide results and their limitations: In a later genetic analysis, fewer N-insertions in productive TCRs were reported among donors in an Asian-associated ancestry cluster than the roughly 640-donor mean. In a later analysis, several top co-occurrence clusters were reported to appear linked to parvovirus B19, influenza, CMV and Epstein-Barr virus. In an earlier analysis of over 550 of the donors, most TCR beta V segments were observed in productive rearrangements about 87% or about 30% of the time, broadly matching IMGT annotations. In a later analysis, 16,951 TCR beta sequences were associated with specific HLA alleles at a false discovery rate of 0.05. The study gave a list of 150 to 200 TCR beta chains associated with cytomegalovirus. Because HLA typing was missing for some donors at each locus, association tests included only the typed subset. A few of the identified cytomegalovirus-associated TCR beta chains were confirmed in vitro to be specific for cytomegalovirus antigens. V-gene and J-gene trimming of TCR beta chains was associated with a missense DCLRE1C variant in a later genetic analysis, and the association was replicated in an independent cohort. Across donors, most TCR sequences were observed very rarely, whereas some public TCRs were present in many individuals. A later analysis found that most CMV-associated TCR beta chains appeared HLA-restricted, with HLA associations seemingly driven largely by CMV exposure. A further reported finding was that TCR beta sequences accurately predicted the HLA-A and HLA-B alleles for most subjects in the first cohort. The earlier analysis of approximately 540 of the donors excluded some 16 rarely observed V segments, including chromosome 9 orphons, because counts were too low. Immune exposure information for the cohort was limited to CMV serostatus. According to the authors, the approach could potentially be generalized to other disease states and immunological phenotypes. When HLA alleles, especially DR and DQ, strongly co-occurred, TCR associations were difficult to assign to individual alleles. According to a later analysis, TCR association rates differed among HLA loci, with DRB1 alleles showing the most associated TCRs and HLA-C alleles showing the fewest. The 87-base-pair reads could not distinguish some IMGT-functional V segments, including TRBV6-2 and TRBV6-3, so those segments were excluded. In a later analysis, HLA-associated TCR beta chains were found to be more clonally expanded and to have lower generation probabilities than equally common non-associated chains. Correlated functional status among segregating V segments might reflect linkage disequilibrium, but an unknown experimental factor could not be ruled out. In this cohort, only TCR beta chains were sequenced, and detectable features were limited by the absence of alpha or paired-chain data. In both the original and validation cohorts, the classifier was reported to diagnose cytomegalovirus status with high specificity and sensitivity. The presence/absence analyses assumed that sequencing depth was roughly uniform across donors, and that assumption may not be true. The sequencing pipeline was judged likely to have produced a cluster of highly shared sequence variants as a technical artifact.

The CDR3 contains 12 residues, cysteine and phenylalanine counted. Just the 36-base CDR3 DNA is kept, in frame starting at base 1. V is cut back by 3 bases and J by 10 bases, with 3 bases in the junction unmatched. The germline V gene specifies SGHVS as CDR1 and FQNEAQ as CDR2. The library was obtained by the immunoSEQ multiplex PCR assay. A mixture of 60 forward primers for TCR Vbeta segments and 13 reverse primers for TCR Jbeta segments was used in the multiplex PCR. The CDR3 region of rearranged TCR beta genes was amplified from genomic DNA by a multiplex PCR assay. The amplified TCR beta libraries were sequenced on the Illumina HiSeq System as 87-base-pair reads. The source study handled its data this way. Across the 670 or so repertoires, a later analysis counted some 81 million unique TCR beta chains, around 10 million of which were shared by at least two donors. Raw reads were error-corrected and collapsed into unique sequences with a nearest-neighbor algorithm that merged closely related sequences to remove PCR and sequencing errors. V, D and J gene segments were assigned by aligning CDR3 sequences to IMGT reference sequences. For a sequence to be retained, a match of at least six nucleotides to both a V gene segment and a J gene segment was required. Rearrangements were called productive when the CDR3 lacked stop codons and stayed in frame with V and J; all others were non-productive. Following IMGT convention, CDR3 was defined as the stretch from the second conserved V-encoded cysteine to the conserved J-encoded phenylalanine. In an earlier analysis of some 550 of the donors, sequences lacking an unambiguous match to a single V gene segment were excluded. In an earlier analysis of 500 to 750 of the donors, V segments were called functional above 56.7% productive rearrangements and were called segregating when the between-donor standard deviation exceeded 5%. A statistical classification framework was built for diagnosing cytomegalovirus status from the catalog of TCR beta chain sequences. V and J gene assignment, in a later analysis, came from comparing TCR nucleotide sequences with IMGT/GENE-DB human TR gene sequences. The TCRdist pipeline was used in a later analysis to assign CDR3 sequences and most-parsimonious VDJ recombination scenarios. In a later analysis, each TCR beta chain was defined by its CDR3 amino acid sequence together with its V-gene family, and reads without a unique V-gene family were excluded. As a way to deal with suspected cross-contamination and a sequencing artifact, a later analysis dropped over 550 nucleotide sequences that were highly shared and had low generation probability. For each public chain, a later analysis derived a clonal expansion index from normalized ranks of inferred template counts within each repertoire. In a later analysis, generation probabilities were computed using a VDJ recombination model fitted to out-of-frame rearrangements, and the results were checked against IGoR. A later analysis scored TCR-TCR, TCR-HLA and TCR-CMV co-occurrence with hypergeometric tests, applying a repertoire-size bias correction to TCR pairs. To estimate false discovery rates, a later analysis permuted the HLA or CMV assignments 20 times. In a later analysis, co-occurring TCRs were grouped with DBSCAN, and TCRdist sequence similarity was added when clustering was performed within HLA-allele-positive subsets. For co-occurrence clustering, repertoires with fewer than 30,000 or more than 120,000 public chains were excluded, along with five repertoires with anomalous nucleotide sharing. TCRdb's version of the immuneACCESS table is confined to in-frame rearrangements and falls short of the full clone set. An unresolved V gene accounts for under half of the shortfall where checked; the remainder is of unknown origin. V, J and clone size were drawn from that table, and D and trimming were deduced from the DNA. The sample table records over 100,000 clones; around 9% of these occur just once. The leading ten clones occupy 4.5% to 7% of the sample.

This clone was seen a handful of times. The antigen it recognizes is unknown. Per-base qualities were not stored, and no clone one base away is much larger. The cohort consisted of some 670 healthy bone marrow donors. All cohort members were sampled while nominally healthy, although unrecorded immune exposures were likely present. The donor tested CMV seronegative and was one of the 352 seronegative cohort members. Each donor provided a peripheral blood sample, and peripheral blood mononuclear cells were used for TCR beta sequencing. Genomic DNA extraction from the blood cell samples was performed with the Qiagen DNeasy Blood Extraction Kit.

The receptor was isolated from a man aged 35 to 55 in good health and CMV-seronegative. This chain is built from TRBV7-8 and TRBJ2-1; 7 bases in the middle match TRBD2. Sample: PBMCs. The CDR3 region: CASSLGGLEQFF. The sequenced DNA is TGTGCCAGCAGCTTGGGAGGGCTGGAGCAGTTCTTC.